Listed here are 28 T cell receptor beta chains from one sample, sequenced in a study of blood T cell repertoires in COVID-19. Clones were read by immunoSEQ multiplex PCR, and TCRdb kept only the in-frame ones, dropping some. The table has roughly 260,000 clones, 86% seen once; the top ten hold roughly 3%. Material for sequencing was PBMCs or T cells enriched from blood (not recorded which). These receptors were collected from a woman under 30 who had recovered from COVID-19.

Concerning this clone: The same CDR3 also results from other DNA sequences found in this sample. The chain joins TRBV20-1 to TRBJ2-7; a weak D match, TRBD2 (5 bases). The CDR3 has 11 amino acids. The germline V gene encodes CDR1 DFQATT and CDR2 SNEGSKA (reference sequence). The V end was cut by 4 bases, the J end by 6 bases, with 10 bases between. The CDR3 nucleotides read TGCAGTGCTACTAGAGGGCGCGAGCAGTACTTC. It translates to CSATRGREQYF.

The chain has TRBV28 and TRBJ2-1; maybe TRBD2 (9 bases). Germline CDR1 reads MDHEN; CDR2 reads SYDVKM. The CDR3 covers 18 residues. V was clipped by 2 bases and J by 12 bases, with 29 bases between them. The CDR3 spells CASSLSRGLAGGQGLQFF. In DNA, the CDR3 is TGTGCCAGCAGTTTAAGCAGGGGGCTTGCGGGAGGGCAAGGCCTGCAGTTCTTC.

This clone occurred once. This chain joins TRBV7-9 and TRBJ2-1, with D maybe TRBD2 (5 bases). Per the germline V gene, CDR1 is SEHNR and CDR2 is FQNEAQ (reference sequence). The V and J ends lost 7 bases and 5 bases respectively, with 12 bases between them. The CDR3 contains 13 residues. The CDR3 reads CASTPTIHNEQFF. CDR3 bases: TGTGCCAGCACCCCGACTATACACAATGAGCAGTTCTTC.

This chain uses TRBV5-4 with TRBJ2-7; TRBD1 matches 9 bases. The CDR3 is 13 amino acids. The J segment lost 3 bases and the V segment lost 4 bases, leaving 2 bases of the junction unmatched. The V gene's germline CDR1 is SGHNT and CDR2 YYREEE (reference sequence). For the CDR3, the DNA is TGTGCCAGCAGCCCGACAGGGGGCTACGAGCAGTACTTC. Protein: CASSPTGGYEQYF.

Here the CDR3 DNA reads TGTGCCAGCAGCCACGCAGGGGGCTTAGTCTATGGCTACACCTTC. This sequence encodes CASSHAGGLVYGYTF. V usage is TRBV14 and J usage is TRBJ1-2, with 8 bases matching TRBD1. CDR3 length: 15 amino acids. V shed 3 bases and J 4 bases; nucleotides not matched to a gene: 7. In germline, CDR1 is SGHDN, CDR2 FVKESK.

The rearrangement uses TRBV4-3 and TRBJ1-2; D may be TRBD1 (6 bases). The V gene's germline CDR1 is LGHNA and CDR2 YSLEER. The CDR3 covers 16 residues. Trimming left V 0 bases short and J 7 bases short, with 18 bases between. CDR3 nucleotides: TGCGCCAGCAGCCAAGAAACAGGGAATTCGGAGCTTGGCTACACCTTC. Translating it yields CASSQETGNSELGYTF.

This sequence joins TRBV4-2 and TRBJ2-7; 8 bases align to TRBD2. The V gene end was trimmed by 4 bases and the J gene end by 4 bases; junction bases not matched to a gene: 9. Germline V CDR1 and CDR2: LGHNA, YNFKEQ. The CDR3 length is 15 residues. The CDR3 sequence: CASSLHREGTYEQYF. DNA of the CDR3: TGTGCCAGCAGCCTCCACCGGGAGGGAACGTACGAGCAGTACTTC.

In this sample, this clone turned up once. The chain has TRBV7-8 and TRBJ2-6, with 12 nucleotides matching TRBD2. CDR1 is SGHVS, CDR2 FQNEAQ, per germline. This CDR3 contains 16 residues. V gave up 6 bases and J gave up 3 bases; unmatched junction bases: 3. CDR3 in DNA: TGTGCCAGCAGGCTAGCGGGGGGGAGTGGGGCCAACGTCCTGACTTTC. Its protein is CASRLAGGSGANVLTF.

V gene TRBV6-4 combines with J gene TRBJ1-1; D remains unclear. Germline assignment: CDR1 MRHNA and CDR2 SNTAGT. This CDR3 has 12 amino acids. V lost 7 bases and J 3 bases, leaving 9 bases between the germline ends. The CDR3 loop is CASKNGDTEAFF. DNA of the CDR3: TGTGCCAGCAAGAACGGGGACACTGAAGCTTTCTTT.

The chain employs TRBV5-1 and TRBJ1-1; D ambiguous. CDR1 is SGHRS, CDR2 YFSETQ, per germline. Trimming cost V 0 bases and J 8 bases, with 11 bases left between them. The CDR3 is 13 amino acids. CDR3 sequence (DNA): TGCGCCAGCAGCTTGGGGGAGGGTTTCGAAGCTTTCTTT. This codes for CASSLGEGFEAFF.

V and J are TRBV20-1 and TRBJ2-1; the D is unclear. The V and J ends lost 3 bases and 0 bases respectively, with 9 bases between them. The CDR3 has 14 residues. From germline, CDR1 is DFQATT and CDR2 SNEGSKA (reference sequence). This chain's CDR3 is CSASYGYSYNEQFF. For the CDR3, the DNA is TGCAGTGCTAGTTACGGGTACTCCTACAATGAGCAGTTCTTC.

V gene TRBV28 combines with J gene TRBJ1-1, with D possibly matching TRBD1 (5 bases). V was trimmed by 6 bases and J by 2 bases, leaving 16 bases between them. CDR1 is MDHEN and CDR2 is SYDVKM in the germline V gene. The CDR3 has 15 amino acids. CDR3 region: CASSLPVGHNTEAFF. The DNA for the CDR3 is TGTGCCAGCAGCCTTCCTGTGGGGCATAACACTGAAGCTTTCTTT.

V and J are TRBV7-2 and TRBJ1-3; D call uncertain. This CDR3 spans 14 amino acids. V was cut by 1 base and J by 6 bases, with 10 bases left in between. From germline, CDR1 is SGHTA and CDR2 FQGNSA. The CDR3 is CASSLGSAENTIYF. The CDR3 coding sequence is TGTGCCAGCAGCTTAGGATCGGCGGAAAACACCATATATTTT.

This chain links TRBV12-1 with TRBJ2-1; the table's D call of TRBD2 was not tested on the DNA. TRBV12-1 represents a pseudogene. The CDR3 contains 21 residues. The CDR3: CASSFGLATSGSLSSYNEQFF. The CDR3 DNA reads as TGTGCCAGCAGCTTTGGGTTGGCAACTAGCGGGAGTTTAAGCTCCTACAATGAGCAGTTCTTC.

This sequence joins TRBV27 and TRBJ2-5; 9 bases align to TRBD1. V lost 6 bases, J lost 3 bases, and 8 bases stayed unmatched. This CDR3 has 15 amino acids. Germline V gives CDR1 MNHEY, CDR2 SMNVEV (reference sequence). The CDR3 DNA reads TGTGCCAGCAGCCGTGACAGGGGGGTTGAAGAGACCCAGTACTTC. Its translation is CASSRDRGVEETQYF.

The J gene is TRBJ1-6, the V gene TRBV11-2; the D is unclear. The V gene lost 5 bases and the J gene lost 9 bases, with 11 bases spanning the gap. This CDR3 contains 13 residues. CDR1 SGHAT and CDR2 FQNNGV come from the germline V gene. This chain's CDR3 is CASSLSEVSPLHF. Here the CDR3 DNA reads TGTGCCAGCAGCCTATCCGAGGTTTCACCCCTCCACTTT.

The V gene is TRBV4-1, the J gene TRBJ2-5; no definite D call. Germline V gene lookup returns CDR1 MGHRA and CDR2 YSYEKL. The germline V and J ends were trimmed by 0 bases and 5 bases, with 13 bases remaining between them. There are 15 residues in the CDR3. DNA for the CDR3: TGCGCCAGCAGCCAAGAGTCCGTTGGCTCCGAGACCCAGTACTTC. The encoded protein is CASSQESVGSETQYF.

J is TRBJ2-7 and V is TRBV7-2, with 12 nucleotides matching TRBD2. Germline V gene sequence: CDR1 SGHTA, CDR2 FQGNSA. Trimming took 5 bases from V and 4 from J; bases not matched to a gene: 6. This CDR3 spans 15 amino acids. CDR3 sequence (DNA): TGTGCCAGCAGCCTAACTAGCGGGAGGTATTACGAGCAGTACTTC. This translates into CASSLTSGRYYEQYF.

The chain links TRBV29-1 to TRBJ2-7, with TRBD1 matching over 8 bases. CDR3 size: 12 residues. Germline lookup yields CDR1 SQVTM and CDR2 ANQGSEA. Trimming took 6 bases from V and 1 from J; bases not matched to a gene: 2. CDR3 bases: TGCAGCGTACAGGGGGTGTCCTACGAGCAGTACTTC. It translates to CSVQGVSYEQYF.

CDR3: CASSISGTGYETQYF. The CDR3 coding sequence is TGTGCCAGTAGTATTAGCGGGACCGGCTATGAGACGCAGTATTTT. This chain uses TRBV19 with TRBJ2-3; 8 bases match TRBD2. V lost 3 bases to trimming and J lost 9 bases; unmatched junction nucleotides: 11. The CDR3 loop spans 15 amino acids. CDR1 is LNHDA and CDR2 is SQIVND in the germline V gene (reference sequence).

The chain combines TRBV7-2 with TRBJ2-5; 7 nucleotides agree with TRBD1. V dropped 5 bases and J dropped 2; count of bases not matched to a gene: 5. CDR3 length equals 14 residues. CDR1 and CDR2 (germline): SGHTA, FQGNSA. This chain's CDR3 is CASSPGQIQETQYF. The CDR3 bases are TGTGCCAGCAGCCCGGGACAGATACAAGAGACCCAGTACTTC.

This clone occurred once. V and J are TRBV27 and TRBJ1-5, with 9 bases aligning to TRBD1. The CDR3 sequence is 20 residues long. Trimming cost V 6 bases and J 1 base; bases outside gene matches: 19. CDR1 is MNHEY, CDR2 SMNVEV, per germline (reference sequence). As DNA, the CDR3 is TGTGCCAGCAGCCGACCCGGGACAGGGTATCGCTACGCAAGCAATCAGCCCCAGCATTTT. This encodes CASSRPGTGYRYASNQPQHF.

CDR3 sequence reads: CASSSTQGAGETQYF. For the CDR3, the DNA is TGCGCCAGCAGCTCAACACAGGGGGCTGGAGAGACCCAGTACTTC. The chain recombines TRBV5-1 with TRBJ2-5; 9 bases agree with TRBD1. The CDR3 extends over 15 amino acids. Per the germline V gene, CDR1 is SGHRS and CDR2 is YFSETQ. J was trimmed by 4 bases and V by 3 bases; bases with no gene match: 7.

CDR3 DNA: TGTGCCAGCAGCCAACGTTTAACCGGGGACACTGAAGCTTTCTTT. Translating it yields CASSQRLTGDTEAFF. This chain links TRBV7-6 with TRBJ1-1; D is ambiguous. Germline V CDR1 and CDR2: SGHVS, FNYEAQ. The CDR3 contains 15 residues. Trimming took 5 bases from V and 3 from J, leaving 16 bases between them.

The chain links TRBV6-2 or TRBV6-3 to TRBJ2-3; 9 nucleotides line up with TRBD2. The V gene's germline CDR1 is MNHEY and CDR2 SVGEGT. CDR3 length: 14 amino acids. V gave up 5 bases and J gave up 4 bases; unmatched junction bases: 4. CDR3 in DNA: TGTGCCAGCAGTCGGGGACTAGCTTCAGATACGCAGTATTTT. Translated: CASSRGLASDTQYF.

DNA of the CDR3: TGTGCCAGTAGTATGGGAGAGGCAGGGGGCGACGCTTTCTTT. Translated, it gives CASSMGEAGGDAFF. The V and J genes are TRBV19 and TRBJ1-1; 8 bases line up with TRBD1. The CDR3 covers 14 residues. Germline CDR1 and CDR2: LNHDA and SQIVND (reference sequence). Germline trimming cut 3 bases from V and 11 bases from J; bases unmatched to any gene: 11.

This clone appeared a single time. CDR3 DNA: TGTGCCAGCAGTTACTCAAGTAGCTCCTACGAGCAGTACTTC. Its translation is CASSYSSSSYEQYF. V is TRBV6-2 or TRBV6-3 and J is TRBJ2-7; no clear D gene. Trimming removed 0 bases at V and 0 bases at J, with 6 bases between. Germline V gene data show CDR1 as MNHEY and CDR2 as SVGEGT. The CDR3 runs 14 residues.

The gene calls are TRBV11-2 and TRBJ2-1; 11 bases align to TRBD2. Germline V gene sequence: CDR1 SGHAT, CDR2 FQNNGV. The CDR3 is 18 residues long. The V segment lost 4 bases and the J segment 9 bases; nucleotides outside the gene matches: 17. CDR3 in DNA: TGTGCCAGCAGCTCACTAGGGGCATTACTAGCGGGAGTAGGTGAGCAGTTCTTC. Translated, it gives CASSSLGALLAGVGEQFF.